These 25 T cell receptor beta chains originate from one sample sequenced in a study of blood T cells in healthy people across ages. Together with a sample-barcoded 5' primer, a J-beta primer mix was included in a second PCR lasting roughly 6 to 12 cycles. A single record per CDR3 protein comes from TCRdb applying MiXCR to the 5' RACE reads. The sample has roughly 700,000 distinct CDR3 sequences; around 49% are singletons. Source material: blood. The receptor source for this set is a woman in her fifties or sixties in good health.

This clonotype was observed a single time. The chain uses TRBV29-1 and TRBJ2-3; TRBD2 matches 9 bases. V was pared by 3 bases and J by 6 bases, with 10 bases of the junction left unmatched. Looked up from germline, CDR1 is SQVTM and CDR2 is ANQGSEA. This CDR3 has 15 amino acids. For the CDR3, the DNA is TGCAGCGTTGACTTTCTAGCGGGAAAGGGGGATACGCAGTATTTT. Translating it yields CSVDFLAGKGDTQYF.

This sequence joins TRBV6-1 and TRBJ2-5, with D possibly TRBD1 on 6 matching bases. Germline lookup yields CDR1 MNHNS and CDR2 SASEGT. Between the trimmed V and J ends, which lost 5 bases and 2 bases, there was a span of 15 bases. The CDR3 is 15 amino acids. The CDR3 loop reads CASSSLSGQQETQYF. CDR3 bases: TGTGCCAGCAGTTCCCTGAGCGGACAGCAAGAGACCCAGTACTTC.

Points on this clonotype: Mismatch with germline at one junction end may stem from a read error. The CDR3 DNA sequence: TGTGCCAGCAGTGAAGCTTACCGGGACAGGGGGACAGATGCGCAGTATTTT. It translates to CASSEAYRDRGTDAQYF. This chain joins TRBV2 and TRBJ2-3, with 11 bases fitting TRBD1. CDR1 is SNHLY and CDR2 is FYNNEI in the germline V gene. This CDR3 region has 17 residues. Looking up the rest from reference TRBV2 and TRBJ2-3 gives the full variable domain: EPEVTQTPSHQVTQMGQEVILRCVPISNHLYFYWYRQILGQKVEFLVSFYNNEISEKSEIFDDQFSVERPDGSNFTLKIRSTKLEDSAMYFCASSEAYRDRGTDAQYFGPGTRLTVL.

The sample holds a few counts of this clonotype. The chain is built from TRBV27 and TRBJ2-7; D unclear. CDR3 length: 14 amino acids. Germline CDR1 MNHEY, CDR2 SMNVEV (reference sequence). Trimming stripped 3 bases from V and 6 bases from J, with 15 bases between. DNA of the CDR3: TGTGCCAGCAGTTTTGGCAGGTCTCGCAGCGAGCAGTACTTC. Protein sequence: CASSFGRSRSEQYF.

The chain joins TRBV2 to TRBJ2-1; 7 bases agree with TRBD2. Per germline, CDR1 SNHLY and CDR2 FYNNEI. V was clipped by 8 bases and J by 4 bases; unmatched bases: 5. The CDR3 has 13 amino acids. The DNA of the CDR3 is TGTGCCAGCGGGGCTAGCGGTTACAATGAGCAGTTCTTC. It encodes CASGASGYNEQFF.

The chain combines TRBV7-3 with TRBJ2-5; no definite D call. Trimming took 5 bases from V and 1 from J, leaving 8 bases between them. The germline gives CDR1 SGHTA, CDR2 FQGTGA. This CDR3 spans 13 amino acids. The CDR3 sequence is CASSRNVQETQYF. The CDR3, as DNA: TGTGCCAGCAGCCGGAACGTCCAAGAGACCCAGTACTTC.

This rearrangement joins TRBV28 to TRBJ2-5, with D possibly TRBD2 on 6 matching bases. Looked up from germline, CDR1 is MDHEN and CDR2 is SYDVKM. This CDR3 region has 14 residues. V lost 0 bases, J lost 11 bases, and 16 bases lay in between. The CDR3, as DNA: TGTGCCAGCAGTTTATGGCGGGATTACAATGAGCAGTACTTC. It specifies CASSLWRDYNEQYF. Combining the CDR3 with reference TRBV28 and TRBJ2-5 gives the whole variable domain DVKVTQSSRYLVKRTGEKVFLECVQDMDHENMFWYRQDPGLGLRLIYFSYDVKMKEKGDIPEGYSVSREKKERFSLILESASTNQTSMYLCASSLWRDYNEQYFGPGTRLLVL.

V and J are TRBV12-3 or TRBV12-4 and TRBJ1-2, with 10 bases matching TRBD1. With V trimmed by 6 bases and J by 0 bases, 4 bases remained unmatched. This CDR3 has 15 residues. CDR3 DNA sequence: TGTGCCAGCAGGGGGACAGGGGCTACTAACTATGGCTACACCTTC. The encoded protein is CASRGTGATNYGYTF.

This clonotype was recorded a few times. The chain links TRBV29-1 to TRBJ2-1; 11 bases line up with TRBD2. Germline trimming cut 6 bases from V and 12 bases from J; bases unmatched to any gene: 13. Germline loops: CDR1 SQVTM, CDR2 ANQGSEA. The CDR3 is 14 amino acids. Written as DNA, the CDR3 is TGCAGCGTCGTCGTTTCTAGCGGGAGGATCGGGCAGTTCTTC. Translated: CSVVVSSGRIGQFF.

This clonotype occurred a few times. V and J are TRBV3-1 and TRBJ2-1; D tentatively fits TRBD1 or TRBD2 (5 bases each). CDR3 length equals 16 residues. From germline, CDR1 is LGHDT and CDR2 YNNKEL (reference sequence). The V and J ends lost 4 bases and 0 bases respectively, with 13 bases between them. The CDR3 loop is CASSPTGRVSYNEQFF. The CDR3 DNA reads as TGTGCCAGCAGCCCGACGGGGCGGGTCTCCTACAATGAGCAGTTCTTC.

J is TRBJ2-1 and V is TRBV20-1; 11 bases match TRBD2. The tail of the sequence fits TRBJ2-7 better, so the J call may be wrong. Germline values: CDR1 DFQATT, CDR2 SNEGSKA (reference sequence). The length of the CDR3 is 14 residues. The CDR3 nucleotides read TGCAGTGCAACCGGGACTAGCGGCTCTAATGAGCAGTACTTC. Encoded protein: CSATGTSGSNEQYF.

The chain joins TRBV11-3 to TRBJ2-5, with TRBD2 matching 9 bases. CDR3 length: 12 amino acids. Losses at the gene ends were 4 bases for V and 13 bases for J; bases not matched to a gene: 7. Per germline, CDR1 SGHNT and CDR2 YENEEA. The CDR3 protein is CASSSGLARRYF. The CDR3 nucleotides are TGTGCCAGCAGCTCCGGACTAGCGAGGAGGTACTTC. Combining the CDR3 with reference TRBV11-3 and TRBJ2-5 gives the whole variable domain EAGVVQSPRYKIIEKKQPVAFWCNPISGHNTLYWYLQNLGQGPELLIRYENEEAVDDSQLPKDRFSAERLKGVDSTLKIQPAELGDSAVYLCASSSGLARRYFGPGTRLLVL.

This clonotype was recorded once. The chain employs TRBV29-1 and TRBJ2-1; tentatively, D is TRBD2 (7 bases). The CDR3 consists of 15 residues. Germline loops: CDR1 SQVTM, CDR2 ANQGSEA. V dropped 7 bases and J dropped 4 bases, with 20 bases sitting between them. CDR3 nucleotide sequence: TGCAGCGCACATCTAGGGGGAGGGGCATACAATGAGCAGTTCTTC. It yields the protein CSAHLGGGAYNEQFF.

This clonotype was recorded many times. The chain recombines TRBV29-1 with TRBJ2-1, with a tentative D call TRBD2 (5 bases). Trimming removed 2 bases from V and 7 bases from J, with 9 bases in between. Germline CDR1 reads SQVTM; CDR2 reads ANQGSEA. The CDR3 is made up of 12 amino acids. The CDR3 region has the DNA TGCAGCGTTGAACCGGGGTCGAATGAGCAGTTCTTC. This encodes CSVEPGSNEQFF.

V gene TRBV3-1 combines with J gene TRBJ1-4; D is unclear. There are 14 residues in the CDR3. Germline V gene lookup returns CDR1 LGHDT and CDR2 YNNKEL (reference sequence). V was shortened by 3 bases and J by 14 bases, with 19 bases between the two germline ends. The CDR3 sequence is CASSQRLISDVLFF. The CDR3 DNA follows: TGTGCCAGCAGCCAGCGTCTTATATCAGACGTGCTGTTTTTT.

The CDR3 DNA reads as TGCGCCAGCAGCTTGAAAGAGCGGGAGACCCAGTACTTC. As protein: CASSLKERETQYF. V usage is TRBV5-1 and J usage is TRBJ2-5, with a tentative D call TRBD2 (5 bases). The CDR3 is made up of 13 amino acids. CDR1 and CDR2 (germline): SGHRS, YFSETQ. V shed 1 base and J shed 5 bases, with 9 bases lying between them.

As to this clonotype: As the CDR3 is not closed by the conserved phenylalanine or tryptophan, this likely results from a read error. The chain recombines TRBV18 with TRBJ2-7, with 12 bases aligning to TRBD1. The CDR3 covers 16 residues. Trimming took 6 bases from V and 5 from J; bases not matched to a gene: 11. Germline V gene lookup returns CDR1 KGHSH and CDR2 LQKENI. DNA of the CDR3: TGTGCCAGCTCGGAGTTTTGGGGACAGGGGGCCCACGAGCAGTACATC. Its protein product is CASSEFWGQGAHEQYI.

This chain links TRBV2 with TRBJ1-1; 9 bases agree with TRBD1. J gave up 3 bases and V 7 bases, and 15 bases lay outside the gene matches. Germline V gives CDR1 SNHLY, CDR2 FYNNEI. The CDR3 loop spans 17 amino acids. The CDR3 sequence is CASKGTGTGFFHTEAFF. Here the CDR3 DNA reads TGTGCCAGCAAAGGAACCGGGACAGGGTTCTTCCACACTGAAGCTTTCTTT.

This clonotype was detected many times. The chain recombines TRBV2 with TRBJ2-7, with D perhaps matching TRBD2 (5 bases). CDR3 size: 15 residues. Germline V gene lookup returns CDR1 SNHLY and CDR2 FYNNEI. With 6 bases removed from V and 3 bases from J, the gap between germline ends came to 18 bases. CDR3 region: CASRSAGGTNYEQYF. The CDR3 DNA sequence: TGTGCCAGCAGGTCAGCAGGAGGAACAAACTACGAGCAGTACTTC.

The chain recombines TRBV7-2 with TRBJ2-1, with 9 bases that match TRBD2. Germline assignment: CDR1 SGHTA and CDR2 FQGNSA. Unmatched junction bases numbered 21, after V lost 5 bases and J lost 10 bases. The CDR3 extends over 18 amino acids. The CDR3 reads CASSHYRPSTSGLGEQFF. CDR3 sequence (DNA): TGTGCCAGCAGCCACTACCGGCCGTCGACTAGCGGCCTTGGGGAGCAGTTCTTC.

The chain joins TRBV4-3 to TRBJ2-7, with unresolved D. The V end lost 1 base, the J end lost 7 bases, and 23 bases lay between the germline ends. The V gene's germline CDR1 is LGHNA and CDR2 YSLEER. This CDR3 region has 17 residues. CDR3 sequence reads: CASSQVWQSGLYNEQYF. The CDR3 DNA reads TGCGCCAGCAGCCAAGTCTGGCAGTCAGGTCTTTACAATGAGCAGTACTTC.

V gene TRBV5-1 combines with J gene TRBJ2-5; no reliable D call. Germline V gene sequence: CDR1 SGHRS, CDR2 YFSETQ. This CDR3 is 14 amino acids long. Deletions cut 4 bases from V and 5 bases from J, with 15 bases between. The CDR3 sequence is CASSPQTPSETQYF. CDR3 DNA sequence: TGCGCCAGCAGCCCTCAAACTCCCTCGGAGACCCAGTACTTC.

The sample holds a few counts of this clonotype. CDR3 loop: CSVEGRQGSYNEQFF. The DNA of the CDR3 is TGCAGCGTTGAAGGTCGACAAGGCTCCTACAATGAGCAGTTCTTC. This chain connects TRBV29-1 to TRBJ2-1; D remains unclear. CDR3 length equals 15 residues. The V end was cut by 1 base, the J end by 0 bases, with 10 bases between. The germline gives CDR1 SQVTM, CDR2 ANQGSEA.

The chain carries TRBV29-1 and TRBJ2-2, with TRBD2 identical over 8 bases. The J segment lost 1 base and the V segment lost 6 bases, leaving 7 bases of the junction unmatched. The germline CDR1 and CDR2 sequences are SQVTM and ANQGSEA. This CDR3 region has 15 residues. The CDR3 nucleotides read TGCAGCGTCGCCAGAGCGGGAGTGAACACCGGGGAGCTGTTTTTT. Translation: CSVARAGVNTGELFF.

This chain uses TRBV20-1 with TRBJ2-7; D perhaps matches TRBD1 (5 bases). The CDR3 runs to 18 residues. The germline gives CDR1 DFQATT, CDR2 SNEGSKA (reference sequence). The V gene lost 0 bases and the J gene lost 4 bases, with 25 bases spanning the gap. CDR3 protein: CSARDRLKDIFSGYEQYF. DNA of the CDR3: TGCAGTGCTAGAGACCGACTCAAGGACATTTTCAGTGGTTACGAGCAGTACTTC.